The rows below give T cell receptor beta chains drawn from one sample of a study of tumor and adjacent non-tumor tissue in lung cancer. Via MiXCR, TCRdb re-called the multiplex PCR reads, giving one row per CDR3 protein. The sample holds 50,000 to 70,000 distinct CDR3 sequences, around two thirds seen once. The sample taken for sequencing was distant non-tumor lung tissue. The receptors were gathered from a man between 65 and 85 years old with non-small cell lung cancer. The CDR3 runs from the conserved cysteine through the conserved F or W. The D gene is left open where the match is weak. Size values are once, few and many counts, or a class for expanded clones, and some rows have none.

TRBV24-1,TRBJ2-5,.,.,TGTGCCACCAGTGATCTCGAGGAGACCCAGTACTTC,CATSDLEETQYF
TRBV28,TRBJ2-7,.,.,TGTGCCAGCAGTTTATCTGGCCCCCGGGAGTACTTC,CASSLSGPREYF
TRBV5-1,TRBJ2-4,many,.,TGCGCCAGCAGCTTGGGGGCCAAAAACATTCAGTACTTC,CASSLGAKNIQYF
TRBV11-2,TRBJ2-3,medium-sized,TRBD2,TGTGCCAGCAGGTTTACTAGCGGGAGGACAGATACGCAGTATTTT,CASRFTSGRTDTQYF
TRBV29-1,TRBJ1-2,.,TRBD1,TGTAGCGTTGAAGATAGCCGGACAGGGATCTATGGCTACACCTTC,CSVEDSRTGIYGYTF
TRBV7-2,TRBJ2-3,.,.,TGTGTCAGCAGACGGGGCACAGATACACAGTATTTT,CVSRRGTDTQYF
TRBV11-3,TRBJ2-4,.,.,TGTGCCAGCAGCTTGAACGGGGGTAATCCCAAAAACATTCATTACTTC,CASSLNGGNPKNIHYF
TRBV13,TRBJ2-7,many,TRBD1,TGTGCCAGCAGCTTAGCTCAGGGGGCGTGGGAGCAGTACTTC,CASSLAQGAWEQYF
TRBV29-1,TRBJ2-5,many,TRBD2,TGCAGCGTTGAACCATTAGCGGGGGGGCAAGAGACCCAGTACTTC,CSVEPLAGGQETQYF
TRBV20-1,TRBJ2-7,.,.,TGCAGTGCTAGAGATTTTCCTAGTCCCAACTCCTACGAGCAGTACTTC,CSARDFPSPNSYEQYF
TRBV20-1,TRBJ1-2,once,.,TGCAGTGCGCCGGTGCCTTATGGCTACACCTTC,CSAPVPYGYTF
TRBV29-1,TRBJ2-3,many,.,TGCAGCGTTGGGACTGCCGGCTACACAGATACGCAGTATTTT,CSVGTAGYTDTQYF
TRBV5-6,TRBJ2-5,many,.,TGTGCCAGCAGCCCGGGGCCTGGGGAGACCCAGTACTTC,CASSPGPGETQYF
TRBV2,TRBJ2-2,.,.,TGTGCCAGCAGTCTCCGGGAGTCAACCACCGGGGAGCTGTTTTTT,CASSLRESTTGELFF
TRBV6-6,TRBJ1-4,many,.,TGTGCCAGCAGACACTCAACTAATGAAAAACTGTTTTTT,CASRHSTNEKLFF
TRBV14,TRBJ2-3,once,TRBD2,TGCGCCAGCAGCCAAGGCGTTAGCGGGGGGCAGGCCAATCAGTATTTT,CASSQGVSGGQANQYF
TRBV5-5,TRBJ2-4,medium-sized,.,TGTGCCAGCGTCGTTCTAGGGGGGACGAAGAACATTCAGTACTTC,CASVVLGGTKNIQYF
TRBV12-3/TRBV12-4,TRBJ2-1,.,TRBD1,TGTGCCAGCAGTGGACAGGAGTCCTTCAATGAGAAGATCTTC,CASSGQESFNEKIF
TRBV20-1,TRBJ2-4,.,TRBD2,TGCAGTGCTGGGGAGGGGCCCCGAGGGGATCAGTACTTC,CSAGEGPRGDQYF
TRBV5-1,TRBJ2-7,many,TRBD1,TGCGCCAGCAGCTACGGGGACGGGACAGTGGGGTACGAGCAGTACTTC,CASSYGDGTVGYEQYF
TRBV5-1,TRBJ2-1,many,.,TGCGCCAGCAGTTCCTACAATGAGCAGTTCTTC,CASSSYNEQFF
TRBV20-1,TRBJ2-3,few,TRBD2,TGCAGTGCCACCGACCCTAGCGGGAGGGCAGATACGCAGTATTTT,CSATDPSGRADTQYF
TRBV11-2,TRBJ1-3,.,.,TGTGCCAGCACCTTAGCGGGAGGGACAACGAAAGTCAGAAACACCATATATTTT,CASTLAGGTTKVRNTIYF
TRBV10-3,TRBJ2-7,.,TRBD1,TGTGTCATCAGTATGGACAGGAGAAACTACGAGCAGTACTTC,CVISMDRRNYEQYF
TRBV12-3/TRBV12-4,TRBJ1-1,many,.,TGTGCCAGCAGTGGACGCAGGGCGGAGGGCACTGAAGCTTTCTTT,CASSGRRAEGTEAFF
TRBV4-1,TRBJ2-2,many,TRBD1,TGCGCCAGCTCGGACAGGGGAGGCGGGGAGCTGTTTTTT,CASSDRGGGELFF
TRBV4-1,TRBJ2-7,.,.,TGCGCCAGCTGCCAATTCCCAGCCTCCTACGAGGAGTACTTC,CASCQFPASYEEYF
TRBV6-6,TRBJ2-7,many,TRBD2,TGTGCCAGCAGTTCGGGACTAGCGGGGCCGGGCTCCTACGAGCAGTACTTC,CASSSGLAGPGSYEQYF
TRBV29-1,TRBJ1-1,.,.,TGCAGCGTAGGCGAGTGGGAAACTGAAGTTTTCTTT,CSVGEWETEVFF
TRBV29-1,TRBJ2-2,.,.,TGCGGCGTTGTCACGTACACCGGGGAGCTGTTTTTT,CGVVTYTGELFF
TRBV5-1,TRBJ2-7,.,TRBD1,TGCACCAGCAGCTTGGACAGGGCGGAGGACGAGCAGTACTTC,CTSSLDRAEDEQYF
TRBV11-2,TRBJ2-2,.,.,TGTGCCAGCAGCTTACAGGAGACGTTGTTCGTCGGGGAGCTGTTTTTT,CASSLQETLFVGELFF
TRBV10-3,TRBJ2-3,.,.,TGTGCCATCAATATTACTAGTACAGATACGCAGTATTTT,CAINITSTDTQYF
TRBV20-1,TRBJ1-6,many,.,TGCAGTGCTTTTCCGGGGGGAGGTTCACCCCTCCACTTT,CSAFPGGGSPLHF
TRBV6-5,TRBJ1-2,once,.,TGTGCCAGCAGTATGACAGAGACGTTCTATGGCTACACCTTC,CASSMTETFYGYTF
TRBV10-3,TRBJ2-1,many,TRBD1,TGTGCCATCAGTGTCTTGCCGGGACAGGGCCATGAGCAGTTCTTC,CAISVLPGQGHEQFF
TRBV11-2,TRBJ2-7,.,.,TGTACCAGCAGCTTAGACCCCGGACCCTACGAGCAGTGCTTC,CTSSLDPGPYEQCF
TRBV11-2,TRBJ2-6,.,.,TGTGCCAGCAGCGAGGGGGTCCACGGAGTCTCTGGGGCCAACGTCTTGGCTTTC,CASSEGVHGVSGANVLAF
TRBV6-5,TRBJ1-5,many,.,TGTGCCAGCAGTTACGCCCGGGATAGAGAAACCGATCAGCCCCAGCATTTT,CASSYARDRETDQPQHF
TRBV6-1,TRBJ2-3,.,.,TGTGCTAGCAGTGAAAGCGACACAGATACGCAGTATTTT,CASSESDTDTQYF
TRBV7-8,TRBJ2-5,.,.,TGTGCCAGCAGCTTAGGACAGTTTCAAGAGACCCAGTACTTC,CASSLGQFQETQYF
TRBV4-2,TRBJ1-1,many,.,TGTGCCAGCAGCCAGCATACAGGCCCGAACACTGAAGCTTTCTTT,CASSQHTGPNTEAFF
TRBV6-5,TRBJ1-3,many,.,TGTGCCAGCAGTGGCCTCGGGGTTCCGTCTGGAAACACCATATATTTT,CASSGLGVPSGNTIYF
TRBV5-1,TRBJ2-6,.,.,TGCGCCAGCAGCCTAGGCGTGTCTGGGGCCAACGTCCTGACTTTC,CASSLGVSGANVLTF